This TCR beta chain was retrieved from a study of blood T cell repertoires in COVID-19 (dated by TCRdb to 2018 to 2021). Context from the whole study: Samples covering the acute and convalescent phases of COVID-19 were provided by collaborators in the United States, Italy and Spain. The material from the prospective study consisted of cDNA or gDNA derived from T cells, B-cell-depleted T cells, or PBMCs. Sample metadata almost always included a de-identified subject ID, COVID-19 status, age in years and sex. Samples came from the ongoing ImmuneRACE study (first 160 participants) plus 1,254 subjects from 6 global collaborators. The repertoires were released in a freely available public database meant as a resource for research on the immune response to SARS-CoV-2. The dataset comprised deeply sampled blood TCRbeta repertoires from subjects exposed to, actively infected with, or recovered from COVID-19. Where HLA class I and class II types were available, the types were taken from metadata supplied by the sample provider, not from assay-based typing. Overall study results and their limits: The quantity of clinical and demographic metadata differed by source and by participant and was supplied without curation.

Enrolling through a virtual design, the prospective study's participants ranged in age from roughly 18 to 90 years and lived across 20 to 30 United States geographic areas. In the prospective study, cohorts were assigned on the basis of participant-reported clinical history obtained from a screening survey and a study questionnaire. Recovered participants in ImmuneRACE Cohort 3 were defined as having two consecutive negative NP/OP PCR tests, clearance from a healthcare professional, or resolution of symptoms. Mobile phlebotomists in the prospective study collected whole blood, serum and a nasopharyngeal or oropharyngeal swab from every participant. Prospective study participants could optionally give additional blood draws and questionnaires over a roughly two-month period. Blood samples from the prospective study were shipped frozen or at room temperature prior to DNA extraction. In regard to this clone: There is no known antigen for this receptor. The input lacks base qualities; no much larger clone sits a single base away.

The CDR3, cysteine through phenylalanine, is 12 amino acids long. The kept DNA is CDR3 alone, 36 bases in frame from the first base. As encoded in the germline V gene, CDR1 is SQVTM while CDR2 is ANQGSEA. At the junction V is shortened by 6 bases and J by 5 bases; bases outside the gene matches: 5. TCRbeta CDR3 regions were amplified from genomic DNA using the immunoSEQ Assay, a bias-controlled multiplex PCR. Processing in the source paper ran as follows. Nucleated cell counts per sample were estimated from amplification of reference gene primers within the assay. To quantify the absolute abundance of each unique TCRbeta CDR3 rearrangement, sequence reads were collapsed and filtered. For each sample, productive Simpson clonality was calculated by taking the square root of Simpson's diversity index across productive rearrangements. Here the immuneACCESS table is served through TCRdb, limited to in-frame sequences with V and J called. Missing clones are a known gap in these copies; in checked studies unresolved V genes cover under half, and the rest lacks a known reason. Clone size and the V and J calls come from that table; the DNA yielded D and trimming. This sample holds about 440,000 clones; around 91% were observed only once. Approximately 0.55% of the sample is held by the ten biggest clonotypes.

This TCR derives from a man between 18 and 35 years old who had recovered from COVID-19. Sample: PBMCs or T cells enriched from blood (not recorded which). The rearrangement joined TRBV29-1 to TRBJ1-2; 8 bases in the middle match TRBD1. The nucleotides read TGCAGCGTGCTACAGGGGGAATATGGCTACACCTTC. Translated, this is CSVLQGEYGYTF.